The 5 T cell receptor beta chains in this list originate from one sample, sequenced in a study of T cell responses to AZD1222 COVID-19 vaccine. Libraries were prepared by immunoSEQ multiplex PCR; TCRdb keeps only in-frame clonotypes and omits some of them. The sample consists of about 93,000 clones, approximately 89% of them appearing once. Sample: peripheral blood, taken on day 0 of AZD1222 vaccination. The source is an adult in good health.

This rearrangement joins TRBV3-1 (or the pseudogene TRBV3-2) to TRBJ1-2, with D possibly matching TRBD1 (5 bases). CDR1 is LGHDT, CDR2 YNNKEL, per germline (reference sequence). The CDR3 contains 14 residues. With 4 bases removed from V and 7 bases from J, the gap between germline ends came to 16 bases. Here the CDR3 DNA reads TGTGCCAGCAGCCCAGCGGGGGAGGCGTTTGGCTACACCTTC. Protein product: CASSPAGEAFGYTF.

This chain uses TRBV19 with TRBJ2-1, with 9 bases aligning to TRBD2. CDR1 is LNHDA and CDR2 is SQIVND in the germline V gene (reference sequence). This CDR3 region has 15 residues. V trimming: 1 base; J trimming: 10 bases; junction bases outside the gene matches: 8. The CDR3 reads CASSIGGRGTGEQFF. The CDR3 bases are TGTGCCAGTAGTATAGGCGGGAGGGGAACAGGAGAGCAGTTCTTC. Together with reference TRBV19 and TRBJ2-1, the CDR3 gives the full variable domain: DGGITQSPKYLFRKEGQNVTLSCEQNLNHDAMYWYRQDPGQGLRLIYYSQIVNDFQKGDIAEGYSVSREKKESFPLTVTSAQKNPTAFYLCASSIGGRGTGEQFFGPGTRLTVL.

This clone was counted once. The chain uses TRBV19 and TRBJ2-3, with D unclear. CDR1 and CDR2 (germline): LNHDA, SQIVND (reference sequence). CDR3 length equals 12 residues. V was clipped by 5 bases and J by 6 bases, with 9 bases between them. CDR3 in amino acids: CASSPEMDTQYF. Written as DNA, the CDR3 is TGTGCCAGTAGTCCGGAGATGGATACGCAGTATTTT.

CDR3 sequence (DNA): TGTGCCAGCAGTTTAACTCGGCCAGTGCAGTTCTTC. Its protein is CASSLTRPVQFF. The chain uses TRBV12-3 or TRBV12-4 and TRBJ2-1; no firm D call. The CDR3 has 12 residues. Trimming took 2 bases from V and 12 from J, leaving 11 bases between them.

V usage is TRBV11-2 and J usage is TRBJ2-1; the match to TRBD2 covers 7 bases. The V gene end was trimmed by 6 bases and the J gene end by 6 bases; junction bases not matched to a gene: 5. This CDR3 has 13 amino acids. The germline V gene encodes CDR1 SGHAT and CDR2 FQNNGV. CDR3 loop: CASRERGGNEQFF. CDR3 bases: TGTGCCAGCAGGGAGCGGGGTGGCAATGAGCAGTTCTTC. The complete variable domain, with remaining parts taken from reference TRBV11-2 and TRBJ2-1, reads EAGVAQSPRYKIIEKRQSVAFWCNPISGHATLYWYQQILGQGPKLLIQFQNNGVVDDSQLPKDRFSAERLKGVDSTLKIQPAKLEDSAVYLCASRERGGNEQFFGPGTRLTVL.